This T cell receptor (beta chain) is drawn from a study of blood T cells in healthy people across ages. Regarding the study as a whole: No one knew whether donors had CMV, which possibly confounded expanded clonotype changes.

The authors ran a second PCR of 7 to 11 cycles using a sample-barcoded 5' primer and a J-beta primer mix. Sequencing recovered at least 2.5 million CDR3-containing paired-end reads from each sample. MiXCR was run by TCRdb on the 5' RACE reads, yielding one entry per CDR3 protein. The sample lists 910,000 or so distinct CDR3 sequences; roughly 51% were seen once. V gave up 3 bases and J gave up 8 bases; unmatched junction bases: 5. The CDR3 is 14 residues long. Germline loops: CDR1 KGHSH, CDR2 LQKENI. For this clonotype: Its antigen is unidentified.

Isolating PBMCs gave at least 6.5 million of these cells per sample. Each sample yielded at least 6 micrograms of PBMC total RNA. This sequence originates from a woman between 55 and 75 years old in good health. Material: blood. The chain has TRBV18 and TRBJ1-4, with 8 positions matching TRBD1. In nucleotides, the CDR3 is TGTGCCAGCTCACCGACAGGGGAAAAGGAAAAACTGTTTTTT. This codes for CASSPTGEKEKLFF. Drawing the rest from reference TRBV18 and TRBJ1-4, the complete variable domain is NAGVMQNPRHLVRRRGQEARLRCSPMKGHSHVYWYRQLPEEGLKFMVYLQKENIIDESGMPKERFSAEFPKEGPSILRIQQVVRGDSAAYFCASSPTGEKEKLFFGSGTQLSVL.